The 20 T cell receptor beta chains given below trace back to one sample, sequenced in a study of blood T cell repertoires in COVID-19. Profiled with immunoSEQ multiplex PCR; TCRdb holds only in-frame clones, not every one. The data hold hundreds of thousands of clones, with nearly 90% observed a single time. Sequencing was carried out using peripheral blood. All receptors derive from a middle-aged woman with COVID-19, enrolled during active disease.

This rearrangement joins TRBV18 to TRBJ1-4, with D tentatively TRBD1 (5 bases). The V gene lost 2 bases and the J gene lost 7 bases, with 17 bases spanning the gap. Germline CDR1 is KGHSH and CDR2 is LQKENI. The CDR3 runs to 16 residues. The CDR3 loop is CASSPVGPGRGEKLFF. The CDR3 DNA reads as TGTGCCAGCTCACCAGTGGGGCCAGGGCGTGGTGAAAAACTGTTTTTT. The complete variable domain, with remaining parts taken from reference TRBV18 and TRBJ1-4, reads NAGVMQNPRHLVRRRGQEARLRCSPMKGHSHVYWYRQLPEEGLKFMVYLQKENIIDESGMPKERFSAEFPKEGPSILRIQQVVRGDSAAYFCASSPVGPGRGEKLFFGSGTQLSVL.

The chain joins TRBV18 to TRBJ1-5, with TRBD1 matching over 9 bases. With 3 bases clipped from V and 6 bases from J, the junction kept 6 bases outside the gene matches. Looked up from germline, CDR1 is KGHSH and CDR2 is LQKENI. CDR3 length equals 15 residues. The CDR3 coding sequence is TGTGCCAGCTCACCTCGGGACAGGGTAACTCAGCCCCAGCATTTT. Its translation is CASSPRDRVTQPQHF.

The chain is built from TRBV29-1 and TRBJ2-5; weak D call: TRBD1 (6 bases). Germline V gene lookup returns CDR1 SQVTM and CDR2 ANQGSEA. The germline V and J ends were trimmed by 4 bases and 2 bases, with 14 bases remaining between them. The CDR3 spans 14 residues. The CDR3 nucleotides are TGCAGCGTTGGATGGGGGCCTAGTCAAGAGACCCAGTACTTC. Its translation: CSVGWGPSQETQYF.

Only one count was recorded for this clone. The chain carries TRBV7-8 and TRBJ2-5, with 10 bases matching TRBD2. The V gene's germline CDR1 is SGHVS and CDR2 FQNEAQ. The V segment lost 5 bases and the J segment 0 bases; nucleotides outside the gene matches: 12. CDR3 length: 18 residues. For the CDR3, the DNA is TGTGCCAGCAGCCTCCATAGCGGGGGGACCCTATACCAAGAGACCCAGTACTTC. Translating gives CASSLHSGGTLYQETQYF. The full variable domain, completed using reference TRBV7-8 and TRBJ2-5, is GAGVSQSPRYKVAKRGQDVALRCDPISGHVSLFWYQQALGQGPEFLTYFQNEAQLDKSGLPSDRFFAERPEGSVSTLKIQRTQQEDSAVYLCASSLHSGGTLYQETQYFGPGTRLLVL.

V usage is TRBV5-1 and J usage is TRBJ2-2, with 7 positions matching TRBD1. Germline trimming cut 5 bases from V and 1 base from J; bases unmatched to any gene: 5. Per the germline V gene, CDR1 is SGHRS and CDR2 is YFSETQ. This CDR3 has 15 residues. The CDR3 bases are TGCGCCAGCAGTGTGGGACAGCTGAACACCGGGGAGCTGTTTTTT. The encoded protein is CASSVGQLNTGELFF.

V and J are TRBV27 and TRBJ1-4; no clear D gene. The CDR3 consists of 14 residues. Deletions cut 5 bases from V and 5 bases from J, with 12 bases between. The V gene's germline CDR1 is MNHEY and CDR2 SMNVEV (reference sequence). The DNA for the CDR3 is TGTGCCAGCAGTGAGCGGCAGGAAAATGAAAAACTGTTTTTT. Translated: CASSERQENEKLFF.

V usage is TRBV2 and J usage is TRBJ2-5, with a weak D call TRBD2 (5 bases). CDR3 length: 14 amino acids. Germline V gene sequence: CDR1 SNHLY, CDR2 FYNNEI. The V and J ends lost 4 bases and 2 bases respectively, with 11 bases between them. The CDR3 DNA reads TGTGCCAGCAGTGCCCAGGACTCTCAAGAGACCCAGTACTTC. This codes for CASSAQDSQETQYF.

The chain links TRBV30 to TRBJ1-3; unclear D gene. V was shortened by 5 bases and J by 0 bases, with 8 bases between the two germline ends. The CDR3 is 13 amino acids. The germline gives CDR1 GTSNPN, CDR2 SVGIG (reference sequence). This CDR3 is CAWYGPSGNTIYF. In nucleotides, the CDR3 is TGTGCCTGGTATGGCCCCTCTGGAAACACCATATATTTT.

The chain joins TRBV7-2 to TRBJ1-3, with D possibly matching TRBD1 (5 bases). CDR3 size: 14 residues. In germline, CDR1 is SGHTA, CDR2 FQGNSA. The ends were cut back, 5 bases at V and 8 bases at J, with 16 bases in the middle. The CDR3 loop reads CASSPRRDRDTIYF. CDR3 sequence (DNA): TGTGCCAGCAGCCCCCGGAGGGACCGGGACACCATATATTTT.

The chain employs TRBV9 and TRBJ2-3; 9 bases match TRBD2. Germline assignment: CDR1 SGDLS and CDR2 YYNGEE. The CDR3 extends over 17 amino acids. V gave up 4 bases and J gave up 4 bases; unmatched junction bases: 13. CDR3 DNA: TGTGCCAGCAGCCCTAGGGGTAGCGGGAGATGGGCAGATACGCAGTATTTT. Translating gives CASSPRGSGRWADTQYF.

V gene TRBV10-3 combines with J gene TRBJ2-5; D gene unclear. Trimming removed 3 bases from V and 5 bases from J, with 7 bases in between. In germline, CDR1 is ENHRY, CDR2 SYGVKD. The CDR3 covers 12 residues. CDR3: CAISDFGETQYF. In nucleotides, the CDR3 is TGTGCCATCAGTGACTTCGGGGAGACCCAGTACTTC.

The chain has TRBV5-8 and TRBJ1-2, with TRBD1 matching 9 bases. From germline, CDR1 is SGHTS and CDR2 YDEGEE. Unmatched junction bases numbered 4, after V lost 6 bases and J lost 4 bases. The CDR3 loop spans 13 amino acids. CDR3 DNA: TGTGCCAGCAACCGACAGGGGGGCTATGGCTACACCTTC. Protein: CASNRQGGYGYTF.

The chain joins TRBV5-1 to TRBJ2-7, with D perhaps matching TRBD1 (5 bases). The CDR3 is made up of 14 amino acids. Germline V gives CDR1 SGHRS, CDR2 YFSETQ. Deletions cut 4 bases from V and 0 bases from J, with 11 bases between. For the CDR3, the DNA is TGCGCCAGCAGCGGGGCGGACAACTCCTACGAGCAGTACTTC. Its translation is CASSGADNSYEQYF.

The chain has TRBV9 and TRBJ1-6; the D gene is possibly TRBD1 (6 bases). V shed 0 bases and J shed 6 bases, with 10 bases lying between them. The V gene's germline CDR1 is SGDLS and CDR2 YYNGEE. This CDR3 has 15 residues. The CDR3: CASSVVGAFNSPLHF. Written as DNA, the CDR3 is TGTGCCAGCAGCGTAGTGGGGGCCTTTAATTCACCCCTCCACTTT. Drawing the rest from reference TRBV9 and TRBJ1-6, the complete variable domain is DSGVTQTPKHLITATGQRVTLRCSPRSGDLSVYWYQQSLDQGLQFLIQYYNGEERAKGNILERFSAQQFPDLHSELNLSSLELGDSALYFCASSVVGAFNSPLHFGNGTRLTVT.

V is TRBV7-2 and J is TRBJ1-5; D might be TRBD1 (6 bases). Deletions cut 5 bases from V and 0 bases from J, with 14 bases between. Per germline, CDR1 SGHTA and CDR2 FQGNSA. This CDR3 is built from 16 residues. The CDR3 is CASSRTGTYSNQPQHF. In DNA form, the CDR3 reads TGTGCCAGCAGCCGTACCGGGACATATAGCAATCAGCCCCAGCATTTT.

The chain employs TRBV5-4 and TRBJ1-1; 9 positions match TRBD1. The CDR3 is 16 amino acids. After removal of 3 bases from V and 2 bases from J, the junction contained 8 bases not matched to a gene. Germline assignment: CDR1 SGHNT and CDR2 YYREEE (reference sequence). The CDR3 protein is CASSSDRGAVNTEAFF. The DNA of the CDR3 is TGTGCCAGCAGCTCGGACAGGGGAGCGGTAAACACTGAAGCTTTCTTT.

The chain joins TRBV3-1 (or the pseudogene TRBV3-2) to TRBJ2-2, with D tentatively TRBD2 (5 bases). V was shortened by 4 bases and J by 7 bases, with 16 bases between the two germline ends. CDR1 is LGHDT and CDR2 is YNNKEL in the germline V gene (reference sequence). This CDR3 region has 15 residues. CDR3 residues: CASSLAARVDGELFF. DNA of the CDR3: TGTGCCAGCAGCCTTGCCGCGCGGGTGGACGGGGAGCTGTTTTTT.

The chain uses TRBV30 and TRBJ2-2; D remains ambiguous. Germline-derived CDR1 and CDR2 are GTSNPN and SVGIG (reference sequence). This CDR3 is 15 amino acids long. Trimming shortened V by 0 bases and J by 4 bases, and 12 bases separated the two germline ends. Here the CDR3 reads CAWSVNWAGTGELFF. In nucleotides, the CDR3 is TGTGCCTGGAGTGTTAACTGGGCAGGCACCGGGGAGCTGTTTTTT.

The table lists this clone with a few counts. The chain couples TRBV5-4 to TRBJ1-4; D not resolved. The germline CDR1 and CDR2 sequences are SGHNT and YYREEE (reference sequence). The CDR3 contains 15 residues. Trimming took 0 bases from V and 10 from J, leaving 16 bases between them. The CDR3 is CASSLGQPDEGKLFF. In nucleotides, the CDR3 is TGTGCCAGCAGCTTGGGGCAACCGGACGAGGGAAAACTGTTTTTT. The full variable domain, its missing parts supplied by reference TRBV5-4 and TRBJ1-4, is ETGVTQSPTHLIKTRGQQVTLRCSSQSGHNTVSWYQQALGQGPQFIFQYYREEENGRGNFPPRFSGLQFPNYSSELNVNALELDDSALYLCASSLGQPDEGKLFFGSGTQLSVL.

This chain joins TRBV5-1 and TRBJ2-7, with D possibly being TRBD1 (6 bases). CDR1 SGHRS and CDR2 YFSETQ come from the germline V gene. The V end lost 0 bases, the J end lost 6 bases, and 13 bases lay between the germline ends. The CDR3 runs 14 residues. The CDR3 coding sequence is TGCGCCAGCAGCTTGGGACAGGTTCGGGGCGAGCAGTACTTC. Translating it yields CASSLGQVRGEQYF. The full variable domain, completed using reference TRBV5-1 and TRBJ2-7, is KAGVTQTPRYLIKTRGQQVTLSCSPISGHRSVSWYQQTPGQGLQFLFEYFSETQRNKGNFPGRFSGRQFSNSRSEMNVSTLELGDSALYLCASSLGQVRGEQYFGPGTRLTVT.